The 23 T cell receptor beta chains below all came from one sample that was sequenced in a study of beta chain features in type 1 diabetes. Expressed TCRB transcripts got sequenced, as all isolated RNA was reverse transcribed. The repertoire was sequenced with immunoSEQ multiplex PCR; TCRdb's copy has only in-frame clones and lacks some. The sample comprises approximately 140,000 clones, nearly 50% of which are singletons, and 0.35% to 0.45% rests with the top ten. The sequenced material came from Tregs from blood. The receptors come from a man younger than 30 in good health.

The rearrangement links TRBV2 to TRBJ1-5; D remains unclear. Trimming stripped 2 bases from V and 0 bases from J, with 14 bases between. The CDR3 loop spans 17 amino acids. Germline CDR1 and CDR2: SNHLY and FYNNEI. CDR3 residues: CASSELAPAYSNQPQHF. DNA for the CDR3: TGTGCCAGCAGTGAATTGGCCCCCGCATATAGCAATCAGCCCCAGCATTTT.

This clone came up a few times. The genes are TRBV19 and TRBJ1-2; D is unresolved. This CDR3 is built from 12 residues. CDR1 and CDR2 (germline): LNHDA, SQIVND (reference sequence). V was cut by 6 bases and J by 4 bases, with 9 bases left in between. CDR3 in amino acids: CASRTASYGYTF. The CDR3 region has the DNA TGTGCCAGTAGAACAGCCTCCTATGGCTACACCTTC.

In its sample, this clone was seen a few times. The genes are TRBV5-1 and TRBJ2-1; possible D gene TRBD2, 6 bases. From germline, CDR1 is SGHRS and CDR2 YFSETQ. Between the trimmed V and J ends, which lost 5 bases and 6 bases, there was a span of 15 bases. This CDR3 comprises 14 residues. CDR3 coding DNA: TGCGCCAGCAGGGTTACCGGGACTTTCAATGAGCAGTTCTTC. Its protein product is CASRVTGTFNEQFF.

This chain uses TRBV4-2 with TRBJ2-3; 11 bases fit TRBD2. Germline V gene data show CDR1 as LGHNA and CDR2 as YNFKEQ. J lost 1 base, V lost 3 bases, and 9 bases had no gene match. The CDR3 spans 18 residues. CDR3 bases: TGTGCCAGCAGCCACCTAGCGGGAGGAGACCCGGGCACAGATACGCAGTATTTT. Protein sequence: CASSHLAGGDPGTDTQYF.

J is TRBJ2-3 and V is TRBV7-3; 13 bases line up with TRBD2. V lost 5 bases and J lost 2; bases outside the gene matches: 4. The V gene's germline CDR1 is SGHTA and CDR2 FQGTGA. The CDR3 runs to 16 residues. The CDR3 sequence: CASSLGLAGLTDTQYF. CDR3 DNA: TGTGCCAGCAGCCTGGGACTAGCGGGACTCACAGATACGCAGTATTTT.

The CDR3 DNA reads TGTGCCAGCAGTCCGTCGCTACTTCTGTCAGATACGCAGTATTTT. Its translation: CASSPSLLLSDTQYF. V gene TRBV27 combines with J gene TRBJ2-3; D is unclear. The length of the CDR3 is 15 residues. With 5 bases removed from V and 4 bases from J, the gap between germline ends came to 16 bases. CDR1 and CDR2 (germline): MNHEY, SMNVEV (reference sequence).

The rearrangement uses TRBV5-1 and TRBJ2-1; TRBD1 matches 8 bases. This CDR3 is 15 amino acids long. V was clipped by 4 bases and J by 5 bases; unmatched bases: 8. Germline CDR1 is SGHRS and CDR2 is YFSETQ. DNA of the CDR3: TGCGCCAGCAGCCGGTGGACAGGGCAGAACAATGAGCAGTTCTTC. Its protein product is CASSRWTGQNNEQFF. The full variable domain, rest sourced from reference TRBV5-1 and TRBJ2-1, is KAGVTQTPRYLIKTRGQQVTLSCSPISGHRSVSWYQQTPGQGLQFLFEYFSETQRNKGNFPGRFSGRQFSNSRSEMNVSTLELGDSALYLCASSRWTGQNNEQFFGPGTRLTVL.

This chain uses TRBV5-1 with TRBJ2-1, with 8 bases fitting TRBD2. The length of the CDR3 is 15 residues. Germline loops: CDR1 SGHRS, CDR2 YFSETQ. The ends lost 2 bases at V and 4 bases at J; junction bases unmatched: 5. This chain's CDR3 is CASSFSGKGYNEQFF. DNA for the CDR3: TGCGCCAGCAGCTTTAGCGGGAAGGGTTACAATGAGCAGTTCTTC.

This rearrangement joins TRBV4-2 to TRBJ1-4, with 10 nucleotides matching TRBD1. This CDR3 contains 15 residues. The V segment lost 4 bases and the J segment 4 bases; nucleotides outside the gene matches: 3. CDR1 is LGHNA and CDR2 is YNFKEQ in the germline V gene. CDR3 loop: CASSRQGALNEKLFF. Here the CDR3 DNA reads TGTGCCAGCAGCCGACAGGGGGCCCTTAATGAAAAACTGTTTTTT.

This chain joins TRBV19 and TRBJ2-7, with D possibly TRBD2 on 5 matching bases. Germline lookup yields CDR1 LNHDA and CDR2 SQIVND (reference sequence). The CDR3 has 13 amino acids. Trimming took 1 base from V and 6 from J, leaving 10 bases between them. The CDR3 spells CASSIVFGVEQYF. CDR3 DNA: TGTGCCAGTAGTATAGTTTTCGGGGTCGAGCAGTACTTC.

The V gene is TRBV7-2, the J gene TRBJ2-5; no clear D gene. The DNA matches TRBJ2-7 better at its end, which makes the J call doubtful. CDR3 length equals 17 residues. Per the germline V gene, CDR1 is SGHTA and CDR2 is FQGNSA. As DNA, the CDR3 is TGTGCCAGCAGCTTATATAGTAGGTCGACCAGCAACTACGAGCAGTACTTC. Protein: CASSLYSRSTSNYEQYF.

In this sample, this clone turned up a few times. J is TRBJ2-5 and V is TRBV6-6, with D possibly matching TRBD2 (6 bases). Germline-derived CDR1 and CDR2 are MNHNY and SVGAGI (reference sequence). V gave up 2 bases and J gave up 2 bases, with 15 bases separating them. CDR3 length: 16 residues. The CDR3 DNA reads TGTGCCAGCAGTTACGGAGCTAGCGTAATACAAGAGACCCAGTACTTC. This translates into CASSYGASVIQETQYF.

This chain links TRBV2 with TRBJ1-3; 9 positions agree with TRBD1. V shed 2 bases, J shed 11 bases, and the junction held 7 bases outside the gene matches. The germline V gene has CDR1 SNHLY and CDR2 FYNNEI. The CDR3 extends over 14 amino acids. CDR3 DNA: TGTGCCAGCAGTGAAACGGGACAGGGTTTCTCCATATATTTT. Protein product: CASSETGQGFSIYF.

This clone showed up just a few times. V gene TRBV2 combines with J gene TRBJ2-5; TRBD2 matches 10 bases. This CDR3 comprises 14 residues. Germline V CDR1 and CDR2: SNHLY, FYNNEI. V was clipped by 8 bases and J by 5 bases; unmatched bases: 8. The CDR3, as DNA: TGTGCCAGCCGGAGCGGGAGGGCCCCTGAGACCCAGTACTTC. Protein: CASRSGRAPETQYF.

The chain has TRBV18 and TRBJ2-5; TRBD2 matches at 8 bases. Germline loops: CDR1 KGHSH, CDR2 LQKENI. Trimming removed 2 bases from V and 1 base from J; junction bases left unmatched: 6. The CDR3 has 16 residues. The CDR3 reads CASSPIQRGSQETQYF. DNA for the CDR3: TGTGCCAGCTCACCAATCCAGCGGGGGAGCCAAGAGACCCAGTACTTC.

This clone was seen a handful of times. The chain combines TRBV27 with TRBJ2-7; 8 bases line up with TRBD1. This CDR3 is 13 amino acids long. With 6 bases clipped from V and 1 base from J, the junction kept 2 bases outside the gene matches. CDR1 is MNHEY, CDR2 SMNVEV, per germline (reference sequence). The CDR3 reads CASRRQGSYEQYF. CDR3 DNA: TGTGCCAGCAGACGACAGGGGTCCTACGAGCAGTACTTC.

The table lists this clone with a few counts. The gene calls are TRBV7-2 and TRBJ1-1; weak D call: TRBD1 (5 bases). The V end lost 3 bases, the J end lost 4 bases, and 15 bases lay between the germline ends. Germline CDR1 and CDR2: SGHTA and FQGNSA. This CDR3 has 15 residues. The CDR3 DNA reads as TGTGCCAGCAGCTTTTCCCCCGGGGGGGGCACTGAAGCTTTCTTT. Residues: CASSFSPGGGTEAFF.

This clone was counted only a few times. The chain uses TRBV4-3 and TRBJ2-6; D possibly corresponds to TRBD1 (5 bases). Trimming left V 1 base short and J 1 base short, with 14 bases between. This CDR3 comprises 18 residues. Germline V gives CDR1 LGHNA, CDR2 YSLEER. The CDR3, as DNA: TGCGCCAGCAGCCAAGCCAGGCAGGGTAAATCTGGGGCCAACGTCCTGACTTTC. It is translated as CASSQARQGKSGANVLTF.

This rearrangement joins TRBV2 to TRBJ2-1; 10 bases line up with TRBD1. The germline CDR1 and CDR2 sequences are SNHLY and FYNNEI. This CDR3 is built from 13 residues. Trimming removed 6 bases from V and 8 bases from J; junction bases left unmatched: 4. The CDR3 nucleotides are TGTGCCAGCAGATCGGACAGGGGGTATGAGCAGTTCTTC. It is translated as CASRSDRGYEQFF.

This chain connects TRBV7-9 to TRBJ2-5; TRBD2 might be the D (5 bases). This CDR3 has 13 amino acids. Trimming took 2 bases from V and 6 from J, leaving 10 bases between them. Germline-derived CDR1 and CDR2 are SEHNR and FQNEAQ (reference sequence). Written as DNA, the CDR3 is TGTGCCAGCAGCTTACAAGCGGATCAGACCCAGTACTTC. Translating gives CASSLQADQTQYF.

The chain has TRBV10-3 and TRBJ2-1; 10 bases align to TRBD2. J lost 7 bases, V lost 3 bases, and 6 bases had no gene match. Germline V gene lookup returns CDR1 ENHRY and CDR2 SYGVKD. The CDR3 runs to 15 residues. CDR3 DNA: TGTGCCATCAGTGAATCGAGCGGGAGGGGGAATGAGCAGTTCTTC. Encoded protein: CAISESSGRGNEQFF.

The V and J genes are TRBV11-2 and TRBJ2-1, with 7 nucleotides matching TRBD2. The CDR3 covers 14 residues. CDR1 SGHAT and CDR2 FQNNGV come from the germline V gene. Trimming removed 5 bases from V and 0 bases from J; junction bases left unmatched: 1. The CDR3 sequence: CASSPSGSYNEQFF. The CDR3 DNA sequence: TGTGCCAGCAGCCCTAGCGGCTCCTACAATGAGCAGTTCTTC.

This clone has just a few counts. V usage is TRBV28 and J usage is TRBJ1-4, with 8 bases matching TRBD1. The CDR3 covers 17 residues. Germline-derived CDR1 and CDR2 are MDHEN and SYDVKM. With 5 bases clipped from V and 0 bases from J, the junction kept 8 bases outside the gene matches. The CDR3 DNA reads TGTGCCAGCAGTGAGGGGACAGGCGATGCAACTAATGAAAAACTGTTTTTT. Translated, it gives CASSEGTGDATNEKLFF.